One sample yielded the 7 T cell receptor beta chains listed below, sequenced in a study of T cell responses to AZD1222 COVID-19 vaccine. Assay: immunoSEQ multiplex PCR; the TCRdb copy retains only in-frame clones and omits some. The sample includes approximately 150,000 clones, 90% of them seen just once. The sample consisted of peripheral blood, taken on day 0 of AZD1222 vaccination. The receptors stem from an adult in good health.

The rearrangement joins TRBV9 to TRBJ1-5, with TRBD1 as a possible D gene (5 bases). The CDR3 consists of 14 residues. Germline V lookup: CDR1 SGDLS, CDR2 YYNGEE. Trimming left V 0 bases short and J 7 bases short, with 11 bases between. CDR3 protein: CASSVGEGRQPQHF. The DNA for the CDR3 is TGTGCCAGCAGCGTAGGGGAGGGGCGACAGCCCCAGCATTTT.

The V and J genes are TRBV2 and TRBJ2-2; no definite D call. The CDR3 consists of 14 residues. Germline CDR1 is SNHLY and CDR2 is FYNNEI. Deletions cut 8 bases from V and 3 bases from J, with 13 bases between. The CDR3 spells CASLNKRDTGELFF. CDR3 DNA: TGTGCCAGCTTGAATAAGCGCGACACCGGGGAGCTGTTTTTT.

The chain uses TRBV13 and TRBJ2-5; 7 bases line up with TRBD1. The CDR3 length is 14 residues. Germline V gives CDR1 PRHDT, CDR2 FYEKMQ (reference sequence). V was pared by 4 bases and J by 1 base, with 3 bases of the junction left unmatched. The CDR3 coding sequence is TGTGCCAGCAGCTATCGGGACAGCCAAGAGACCCAGTACTTC. Residues: CASSYRDSQETQYF. The entire variable domain, with the rest obtained from reference TRBV13 and TRBJ2-5, is as follows: AAGVIQSPRHLIKEKRETATLKCYPIPRHDTVYWYQQGPGQDPQFLISFYEKMQSDKGSIPDRFSAQQFSDYHSELNMSSLELGDSALYFCASSYRDSQETQYFGPGTRLLVL.

The chain links TRBV5-1 to TRBJ1-1; 7 bases map to TRBD1. The length of the CDR3 is 15 residues. J lost 6 bases, V lost 4 bases, and 12 bases had no gene match. Germline CDR1 reads SGHRS; CDR2 reads YFSETQ. The CDR3 sequence is CASSINRGRYAEAFF. The CDR3 DNA follows: TGCGCCAGCAGCATTAACAGGGGTCGGTACGCTGAAGCTTTCTTT.

V gene TRBV5-1 combines with J gene TRBJ1-2; unclear D gene. The CDR3 totals 15 residues. CDR1 is SGHRS, CDR2 YFSETQ, per germline. Deletions cut 4 bases from V and 4 bases from J, with 17 bases between. CDR3 sequence: CASSLATATPYGYTF. Here the CDR3 DNA reads TGCGCCAGCAGCCTTGCGACGGCCACACCCTATGGCTACACCTTC.

The rearrangement uses TRBV5-1 and TRBJ1-1; D is undetermined. This CDR3 has 13 amino acids. CDR1 and CDR2 from the germline V gene are SGHRS and YFSETQ. V was shortened by 5 bases and J by 1 base, with 9 bases between the two germline ends. CDR3 coding DNA: TGCGCCAGCAGGGTTGACACGAACACTGAAGCTTTCTTT. Its translation is CASRVDTNTEAFF. Full variable domain (outside the CDR3, taken from reference TRBV5-1 and TRBJ1-1): KAGVTQTPRYLIKTRGQQVTLSCSPISGHRSVSWYQQTPGQGLQFLFEYFSETQRNKGNFPGRFSGRQFSNSRSEMNVSTLELGDSALYLCASRVDTNTEAFFGQGTRLTVV.

This clone appeared once. The chain carries TRBV5-4 and TRBJ2-7, with D uncertain. Germline V gives CDR1 SGHNT, CDR2 YYREEE (reference sequence). V lost 0 bases and J 6 bases, leaving 10 bases between the germline ends. This CDR3 comprises 13 residues. The CDR3 DNA sequence: TGTGCCAGCAGCTTGGCTTCTGGCTCCGAGCAGTACTTC. Protein product: CASSLASGSEQYF.